This TCR beta chain was found in a study of Ad26.COV2.S vaccination and SARS-CoV-2 variants. Study-wide context: Ad26.COV2.S shots went into the muscle once or twice, 56 days apart. Study observations and caveats: It is possible that the TCR breadth and depth analyses underestimated the total T cell responses.

Germline CDR1 LGHDT, CDR2 YNNKEL (reference sequence). The V gene lost 0 bases and the J gene lost 1 base, with 7 bases spanning the gap. The CDR3 is 14 residues long. The treatment: some 20 received Ad26.COV2.S at low or high dose, single or two shots; roughly 5 received placebo; per-sample allocation not given. Day 63 following the first vaccine or placebo injection was when the samples were taken. Sequenced by immunoSEQ multiplex PCR; TCRdb stores in-frame clones only, minus some. This sample yields roughly 300,000 clones, of which 75% to 90% are seen a single time; 5% belongs to the top ten. For this clone: No antigen is known for it.

Sequencing used peripheral blood, obtained in a trial of Ad26.COV2.S vaccine versus placebo. V usage is TRBV3-1 (or the pseudogene TRBV3-2) and J usage is TRBJ2-7; D unresolved. The source is a person aged 18-65 years who received the Ad26.COV2.S COVID-19 vaccine or a placebo. CDR3 region: CASSQDWVSYEQYF. The CDR3 region has the DNA TGTGCCAGCAGCCAAGATTGGGTATCCTACGAGCAGTACTTC.